These 22 T cell receptor beta chains share one sample of origin, sequenced in a study of beta chain features in type 1 diabetes. Study observations and caveats: For Type 1 diabetes patients, all four CD4+ subsets carried TCRB CDR3s that were moderately but significantly shorter.

Reverse transcribing all isolated RNA meant expressed TCRB transcripts were sequenced. The table came from immunoSEQ multiplex PCR; TCRdb's copy has only in-frame clones and leaves some out. In the table there are roughly 100,000 clones, roughly 28% of which are singletons. These receptors' targets are unknown. The sequencing input was central memory CD4+ T cells from blood. These receptors originate from a woman between 18 and 29 years old with type 1 diabetes.

This clone has a handful of counts. The chain links TRBV4-1 to TRBJ2-4; D is perhaps TRBD1 (5 bases). V lost 0 bases to trimming and J lost 9 bases, with 15 bases between them. In germline, CDR1 is MGHRA, CDR2 YSYEKL. CDR3 length: 15 residues. The CDR3 here is CASSQDWAQGTIQYF. The CDR3 DNA follows: TGCGCCAGCAGCCAAGATTGGGCCCAGGGAACCATTCAGTACTTC.

CDR3 residues: CASSPATGAGNTIYF. The CDR3 DNA is TGTGCCAGCTCACCAGCCACAGGGGCAGGAAACACCATATATTTT. The chain combines TRBV18 with TRBJ1-3; 7 nucleotides agree with TRBD1. Unmatched junction bases numbered 5, after V lost 2 bases and J lost 4 bases. CDR3 length equals 15 residues. Germline-derived CDR1 and CDR2 are KGHSH and LQKENI. The full variable domain, with the rest looked up from reference TRBV18 and TRBJ1-3, is NAGVMQNPRHLVRRRGQEARLRCSPMKGHSHVYWYRQLPEEGLKFMVYLQKENIIDESGMPKERFSAEFPKEGPSILRIQQVVRGDSAAYFCASSPATGAGNTIYFGEGSWLTVV.

This chain links TRBV30 with TRBJ1-1; 8 bases line up with TRBD1. J was trimmed by 11 bases and V by 2 bases; bases with no gene match: 16. The germline gives CDR1 GTSNPN, CDR2 SVGIG (reference sequence). This CDR3 comprises 15 residues. CDR3 region: CAWSSRPGSGGAAFF. CDR3 sequence (DNA): TGTGCCTGGAGTTCTCGTCCCGGGTCAGGGGGCGCGGCTTTCTTT.

CDR3 coding DNA: TGTGCCAGCAGCATAAGACAGGGGGGGGCCTCTGGGGCCAACGTCCTGACTTTC. The encoded protein is CASSIRQGGASGANVLTF. The rearrangement joins TRBV5-4 to TRBJ2-6, with TRBD1 matching 9 bases. CDR1 and CDR2 (germline): SGHNT, YYREEE (reference sequence). The CDR3 spans 18 residues. J lost 0 bases, V lost 4 bases, and 8 bases had no gene match.

This clone was counted between two and nine times. The chain has TRBV2 and TRBJ2-3; D is possibly TRBD2 (6 bases). The CDR3 has 12 amino acids. V was clipped by 6 bases and J by 4 bases, with 8 bases between them. Germline assignment: CDR1 SNHLY and CDR2 FYNNEI. DNA for the CDR3: TGTGCCAGCAGGGAGGGAGCAGATACGCAGTATTTT. As protein: CASREGADTQYF. The full variable domain, its missing parts supplied by reference TRBV2 and TRBJ2-3, is EPEVTQTPSHQVTQMGQEVILRCVPISNHLYFYWYRQILGQKVEFLVSFYNNEISEKSEIFDDQFSVERPDGSNFTLKIRSTKLEDSAMYFCASREGADTQYFGPGTRLTVL.

The genes are TRBV19 and TRBJ1-1, with 8 bases matching TRBD1. The germline CDR1 and CDR2 sequences are LNHDA and SQIVND (reference sequence). This CDR3 has 15 residues. Trimming removed 5 bases from V and 3 bases from J; junction bases left unmatched: 8. The CDR3 nucleotides read TGTGCCAGTAGTGGCGCAGGGGGCCGACACACTGAAGCTTTCTTT. Its translation: CASSGAGGRHTEAFF.

Comments on this clone: This sample also contains other DNA sequences that code for the same CDR3. This chain uses TRBV9 with TRBJ1-1, with D hard to call. V was clipped by 2 bases and J by 3 bases, with 8 bases between them. The CDR3 has 13 amino acids. Germline V gene lookup returns CDR1 SGDLS and CDR2 YYNGEE. CDR3 region: CASSVGQDTEAFF. CDR3 sequence (DNA): TGTGCCAGCAGCGTTGGTCAGGACACTGAAGCTTTCTTT.

The rearrangement links TRBV10-2 to TRBJ2-3; D not resolved. V was clipped by 8 bases and J by 1 base, with 10 bases between them. Per the germline V gene, CDR1 is WSHSY and CDR2 is SAAADI. There are 13 residues in the CDR3. The CDR3 here is CASASQRTDTQYF. CDR3 DNA: TGCGCCAGCGCCTCACAGCGCACAGATACGCAGTATTTT.

The rearrangement uses TRBV4-3 and TRBJ2-3, with D possibly being TRBD2 (5 bases). This CDR3 region has 17 residues. Germline loops: CDR1 LGHNA, CDR2 YSLEER. Trimming shortened V by 1 base and J by 0 bases, and 14 bases separated the two germline ends. The CDR3 region is CASSQAPISGSTDTQYF. The CDR3 coding sequence is TGCGCCAGCAGCCAAGCCCCTATCAGCGGAAGCACAGATACGCAGTATTTT.

CDR3 residues: CASADRVGYTF. Here the CDR3 DNA reads TGTGCCAGCGCGGACAGGGTTGGCTACACCTTC. The chain uses TRBV18 and TRBJ1-2, with 8 bases aligning to TRBD1. CDR1 KGHSH and CDR2 LQKENI come from the germline V gene. Trimming removed 8 bases from V and 7 bases from J; junction bases left unmatched: 3. The CDR3 covers 11 residues.

The CDR3 DNA sequence: TGTGCCAGCAGTGAAGCGTCCAGGGTCCAGGGCTACACCTTC. Translated, it gives CASSEASRVQGYTF. The rearrangement uses TRBV2 and TRBJ1-2; possibly TRBD1 for D (5 bases). Germline V CDR1 and CDR2: SNHLY, FYNNEI. This CDR3 has 14 amino acids. V was cut by 0 bases and J by 8 bases, with 13 bases left in between.

This clone was picked up a small number of times. V usage is TRBV7-9 and J usage is TRBJ1-1; TRBD1 agrees at 7 bases. J was trimmed by 5 bases and V by 3 bases; bases with no gene match: 3. The CDR3 covers 13 residues. Per germline, CDR1 SEHNR and CDR2 FQNEAQ (reference sequence). The CDR3 sequence: CASSLSGGTEAFF. CDR3 coding DNA: TGTGCCAGCAGCTTGTCAGGGGGAACTGAAGCTTTCTTT.

The V gene is TRBV19, the J gene TRBJ2-5; a possible D gene is TRBD1 (6 bases). The CDR3 sequence is 17 residues long. Germline V gene sequence: CDR1 LNHDA, CDR2 SQIVND (reference sequence). Trimming took off 5 bases at V and 1 base at J, with 20 bases between the two ends. CDR3 region: CASSVQPGHQSQETQYF. Written as DNA, the CDR3 is TGTGCCAGTAGTGTACAACCGGGACACCAGAGCCAAGAGACCCAGTACTTC.

This clone was observed a few times. This chain uses TRBV21-1 with TRBJ1-5; the table's TRBD1 call for D was not verified on the DNA. TRBV21-1 is listed as a pseudogene. CDR3 size: 19 residues. The CDR3: CASSKFSHRDRGHGQPQHF. The CDR3 DNA follows: TGTGCCAGCAGCAAATTCTCCCACCGGGACAGGGGGCACGGTCAGCCCCAGCATTTT.

In this sample, this clone turned up a few times. Other DNA variants within this sample encode the same CDR3. The DNA of the CDR3 is TGTGCCAGCAGCGTAGAACAGGGGGCCGGGGAGACCCAGTACTTC. This gives the protein CASSVEQGAGETQYF. The chain joins TRBV9 to TRBJ2-5; TRBD1 aligns across 9 bases. This CDR3 contains 15 residues. With V trimmed by 0 bases and J by 5 bases, 5 bases remained unmatched. Looked up from germline, CDR1 is SGDLS and CDR2 is YYNGEE.

The V and J genes are TRBV7-9 and TRBJ2-7, with D unclear. There are 14 residues in the CDR3. Germline CDR1 SEHNR, CDR2 FQNEAQ (reference sequence). V was trimmed by 0 bases and J by 3 bases, leaving 9 bases between them. The CDR3 DNA sequence: TGTGCCAGCAGCTTAGCGACGGCAGGCTACGAGCAGTACTTC. It is translated as CASSLATAGYEQYF.

The chain is built from TRBV10-3 and TRBJ1-5, with a weak D call TRBD1 (6 bases). Trimming stripped 8 bases from V and 7 bases from J, with 18 bases between. The CDR3 runs 14 residues. Germline CDR1 ENHRY, CDR2 SYGVKD. The CDR3 DNA is TGTGCCATCGGGGACACCTCGAGGGACCAGCCCCAGCATTTT. Translating gives CAIGDTSRDQPQHF.

The V and J genes are TRBV19 and TRBJ1-3; TRBD1 matches at 7 bases. With V trimmed by 4 bases and J by 4 bases, 4 bases remained unmatched. Germline V lookup: CDR1 LNHDA, CDR2 SQIVND (reference sequence). The CDR3 has 14 amino acids. CDR3 protein: CASSTGGFGNTIYF. The DNA for the CDR3 is TGTGCCAGTAGTACAGGGGGATTCGGAAACACCATATATTTT.

The chain employs TRBV5-1 and TRBJ2-3; 7 nucleotides align to TRBD2. The CDR3 consists of 14 residues. V lost 7 bases to trimming and J lost 0 bases; unmatched junction nucleotides: 5. Germline V lookup: CDR1 SGHRS, CDR2 YFSETQ. In DNA form, the CDR3 reads TGCGCCAGCTCGACTAGCCCTAGCACAGATACGCAGTATTTT. Protein product: CASSTSPSTDTQYF. The entire variable domain, with the rest obtained from reference TRBV5-1 and TRBJ2-3, is as follows: KAGVTQTPRYLIKTRGQQVTLSCSPISGHRSVSWYQQTPGQGLQFLFEYFSETQRNKGNFPGRFSGRQFSNSRSEMNVSTLELGDSALYLCASSTSPSTDTQYFGPGTRLTVL.

The chain links TRBV14 to TRBJ1-2, with 12 bases identical to TRBD1. Germline V lookup: CDR1 SGHDN, CDR2 FVKESK. V gave up 10 bases and J gave up 2 bases; unmatched junction bases: 11. This CDR3 comprises 16 residues. Here the CDR3 DNA reads TGTGCCACCCCCCGGGACAGGGGGCCTTGGAACTATGGCTACACCTTC. Residues: CATPRDRGPWNYGYTF.

The V gene is TRBV29-1, the J gene TRBJ1-4; 7 positions agree with TRBD1. With V trimmed by 2 bases and J by 6 bases, 6 bases remained unmatched. The CDR3 sequence is 14 residues long. CDR1 is SQVTM, CDR2 ANQGSEA, per germline. CDR3 DNA: TGCAGCGTTGAATCGCCAGGGGGAGATGAAAAACTGTTTTTT. This encodes CSVESPGGDEKLFF.

This clone was detected only a few times. V usage is TRBV19 and J usage is TRBJ2-2; TRBD2 matches 16 bases. The V segment lost 3 bases and the J segment 6 bases; nucleotides outside the gene matches: 7. The germline CDR1 and CDR2 sequences are LNHDA and SQIVND (reference sequence). This CDR3 has 18 amino acids. The CDR3 loop is CASSILGLAGGTSGELFF. For the CDR3, the DNA is TGTGCCAGTAGTATTCTGGGACTAGCGGGAGGGACGTCCGGGGAGCTGTTTTTT.